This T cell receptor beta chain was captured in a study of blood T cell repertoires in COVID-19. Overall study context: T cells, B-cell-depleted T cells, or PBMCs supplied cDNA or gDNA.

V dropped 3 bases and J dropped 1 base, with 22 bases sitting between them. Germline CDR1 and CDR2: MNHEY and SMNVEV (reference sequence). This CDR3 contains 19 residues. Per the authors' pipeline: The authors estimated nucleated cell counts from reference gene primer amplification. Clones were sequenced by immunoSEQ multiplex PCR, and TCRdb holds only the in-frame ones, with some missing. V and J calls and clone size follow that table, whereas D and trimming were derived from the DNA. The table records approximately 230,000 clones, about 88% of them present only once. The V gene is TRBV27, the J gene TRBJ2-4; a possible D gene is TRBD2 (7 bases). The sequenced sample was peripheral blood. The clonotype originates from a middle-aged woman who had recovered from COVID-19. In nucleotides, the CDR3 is TGTGCCAGCAGTTTTTCGGGACAAGGGAGGGTCTACGCCAAAAACATTCAGTACTTC. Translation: CASSFSGQGRVYAKNIQYF.